Below, one T cell receptor beta chain is given with its context. Its antigen is unidentified. The CDR3 is made up of 13 amino acids. CDR1 and CDR2 from the germline V gene are SGHNT and YENEEA. Trimming took 5 bases from V and 6 from J, leaving 13 bases between them. The data were taken from a study of long-term antiretroviral therapy in people with HIV. With survey level as its setting, the immunoSEQ assay was v3.0. The data were produced by immunoSEQ multiplex PCR, yet TCRdb's version contains in-frame clones alone and is incomplete. Here the sample spans over 10,000 clones, roughly 80% being singletons. Study-wide findings and caveats: Pre-ART-expanded clones dominated the repertoire at all time points. Relative to transplant donor controls, diversity remained lower despite increasing after ART. Spans of CDR3 length were tighter for HIV repertoires than for controls.

From each donor, at least one pre-ART PBMC sample and at least two post-ART PBMC samples were obtained. The chain employs TRBV11-3 and TRBJ1-1; perhaps TRBD1 as D (6 bases). Sequencing used unsorted PBMCs, obtained around 8.1 years after starting antiretroviral therapy. The receptor was isolated from a middle-aged man with HIV. As DNA, the CDR3 is TGTGCCAGCAGCCCAGGGGTCTCCCCTGAAGCTTTCTTT. It codes for CASSPGVSPEAFF.